The TCR beta chain under discussion was sequenced for a study of regulatory T cells in long-lasting Graves disease. Study outcomes and limitations: Sharing of public clonotypes was greater in persistent patients (about 3,000) than in new patients (roughly 970).

CDR1 is MNHEY, CDR2 SVGEGT, per germline. The CDR3 is made up of 16 amino acids. V shed 4 bases, J shed 8 bases, and the junction held 9 bases outside the gene matches. Details on this clonotype: The antigen is undetermined.

CDR3-region Arm-PCR and iRepertoire HTBI primers produced the TCR beta libraries. MiXCR was run by TCRdb on the multiplex PCR reads, yielding one entry per CDR3 protein. Of more than 350,000 distinct CDR3 sequences detected, under 15% appear once; the ten largest clones hold 16%. The time point denotes: newly diagnosed GD, antithyroid drugs for less than 3 months. Preparation of the TCR library used RNA extracted from PBMCs. These data are also associated with another study on T cells in Graves' hyperthyroidism and ophthalmopathy. That source notes: The study defined stable Graves' hyperthyroidism as no ophthalmopathy progression within 18 months. First-round RT-PCR of the TCR CDR3 relied on the HTBI primer set.

The receptor was derived from a woman aged 25 to 39 with Graves disease. Sequenced here: peripheral blood mononuclear cells (PBMCs), sampled at new diagnosis, from a patient treated with antithyroid drugs. This chain joins TRBV6-2 or TRBV6-3 and TRBJ2-1; 12 bases match TRBD2. CDR3 residues: CASSSGLAGFYDEQFF. DNA for the CDR3: TGTGCCAGCAGTTCCGGACTAGCGGGATTTTACGATGAGCAGTTCTTC.